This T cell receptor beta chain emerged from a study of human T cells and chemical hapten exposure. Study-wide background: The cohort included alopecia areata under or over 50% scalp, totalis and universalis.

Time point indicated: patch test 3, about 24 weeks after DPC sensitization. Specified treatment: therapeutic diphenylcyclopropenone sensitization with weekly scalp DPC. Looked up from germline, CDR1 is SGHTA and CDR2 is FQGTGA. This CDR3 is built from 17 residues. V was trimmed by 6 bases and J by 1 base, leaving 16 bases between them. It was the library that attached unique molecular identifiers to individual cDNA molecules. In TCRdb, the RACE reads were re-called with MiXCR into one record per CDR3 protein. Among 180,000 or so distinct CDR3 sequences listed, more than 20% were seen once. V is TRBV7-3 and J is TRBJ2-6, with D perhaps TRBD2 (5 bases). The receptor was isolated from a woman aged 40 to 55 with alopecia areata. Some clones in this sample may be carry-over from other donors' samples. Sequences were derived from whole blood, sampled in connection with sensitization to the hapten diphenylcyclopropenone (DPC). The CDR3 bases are TGTGCCAGCAGTCCTTTCGTTGGGGAGTCTGGGGCCAACGTCCTGACTTTC. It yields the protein CASSPFVGESGANVLTF.